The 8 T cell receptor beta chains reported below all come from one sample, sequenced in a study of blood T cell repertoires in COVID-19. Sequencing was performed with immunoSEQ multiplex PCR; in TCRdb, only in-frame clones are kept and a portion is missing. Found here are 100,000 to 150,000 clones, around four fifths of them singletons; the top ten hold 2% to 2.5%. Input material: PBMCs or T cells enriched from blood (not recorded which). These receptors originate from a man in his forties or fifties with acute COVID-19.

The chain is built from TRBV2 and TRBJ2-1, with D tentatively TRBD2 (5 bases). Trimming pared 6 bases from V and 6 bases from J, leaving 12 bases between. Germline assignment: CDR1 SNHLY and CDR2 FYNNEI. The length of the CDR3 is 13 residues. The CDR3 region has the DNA TGTGCCAGCAGGGGAGAAGGGATCAATGAGCAGTTCTTC. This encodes CASRGEGINEQFF.

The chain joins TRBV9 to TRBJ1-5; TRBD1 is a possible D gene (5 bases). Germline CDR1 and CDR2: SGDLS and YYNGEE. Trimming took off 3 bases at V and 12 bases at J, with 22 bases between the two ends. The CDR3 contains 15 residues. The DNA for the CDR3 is TGTGCCAGCAGCGCCCCTCCGGGGGACCCGTCGTACCAGCATTTT. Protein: CASSAPPGDPSYQHF.

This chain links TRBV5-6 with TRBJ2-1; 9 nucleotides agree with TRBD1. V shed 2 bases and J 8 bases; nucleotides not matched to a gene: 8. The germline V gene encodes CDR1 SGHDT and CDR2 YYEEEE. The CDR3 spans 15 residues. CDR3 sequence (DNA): TGTGCCAGCAGCTTATTGACAGGGGGGGACGATGAGCAGTTCTTC. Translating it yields CASSLLTGGDDEQFF.

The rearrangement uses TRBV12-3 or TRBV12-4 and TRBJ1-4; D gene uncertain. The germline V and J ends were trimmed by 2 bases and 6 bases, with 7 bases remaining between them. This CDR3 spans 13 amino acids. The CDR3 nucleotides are TGTGCCAGCAGTTTACGCCGGGATGAAAAACTGTTTTTT. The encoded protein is CASSLRRDEKLFF.

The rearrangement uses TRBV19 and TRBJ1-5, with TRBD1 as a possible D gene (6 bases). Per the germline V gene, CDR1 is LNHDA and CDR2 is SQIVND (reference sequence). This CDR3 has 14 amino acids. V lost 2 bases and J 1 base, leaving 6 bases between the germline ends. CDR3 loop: CASSITGSNQPQHF. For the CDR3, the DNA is TGTGCCAGTAGTATAACAGGGAGCAATCAGCCCCAGCATTTT.

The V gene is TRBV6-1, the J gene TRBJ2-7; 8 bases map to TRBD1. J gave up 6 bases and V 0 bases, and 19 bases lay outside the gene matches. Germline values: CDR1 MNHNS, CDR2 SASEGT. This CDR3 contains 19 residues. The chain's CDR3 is CASSEAGGATGGRRSEQYF. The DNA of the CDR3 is TGTGCCAGCAGTGAAGCCGGAGGTGCTACAGGGGGTAGGAGAAGCGAGCAGTACTTC.

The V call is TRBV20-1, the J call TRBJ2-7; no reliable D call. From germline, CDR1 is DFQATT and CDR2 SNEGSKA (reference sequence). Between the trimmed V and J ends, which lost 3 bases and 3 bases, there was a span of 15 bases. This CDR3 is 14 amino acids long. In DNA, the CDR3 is TGCAGTGCTAGTGTCACCAGTAACTACTACGAGCAGTACTTC. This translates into CSASVTSNYYEQYF.

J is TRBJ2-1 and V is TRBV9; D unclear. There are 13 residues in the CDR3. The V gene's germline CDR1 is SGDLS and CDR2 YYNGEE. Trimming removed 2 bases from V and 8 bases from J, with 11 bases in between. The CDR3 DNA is TGTGCCAGCAGCGTCTCTAGTACTGATGAGCAGTTCTTC. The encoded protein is CASSVSSTDEQFF.